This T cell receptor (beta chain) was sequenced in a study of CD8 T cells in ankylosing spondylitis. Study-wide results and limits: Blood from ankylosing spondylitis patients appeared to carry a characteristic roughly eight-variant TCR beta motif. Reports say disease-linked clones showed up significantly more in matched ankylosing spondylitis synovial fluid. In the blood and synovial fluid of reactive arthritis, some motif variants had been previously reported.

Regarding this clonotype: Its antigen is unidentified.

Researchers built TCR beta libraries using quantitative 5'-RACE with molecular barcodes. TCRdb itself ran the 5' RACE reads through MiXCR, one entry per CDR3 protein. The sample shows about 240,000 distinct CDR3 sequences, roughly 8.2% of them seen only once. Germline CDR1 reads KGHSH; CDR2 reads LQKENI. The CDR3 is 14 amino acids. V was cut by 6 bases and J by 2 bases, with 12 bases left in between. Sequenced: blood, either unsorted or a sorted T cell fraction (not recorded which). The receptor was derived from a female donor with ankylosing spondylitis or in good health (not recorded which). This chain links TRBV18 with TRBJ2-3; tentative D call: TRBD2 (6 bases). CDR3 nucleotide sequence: TGTGCCAGCTCCGGGACTTCCAACACAGATACGCAGTATTTT. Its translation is CASSGTSNTDTQYF.